The 20 T cell receptor beta chains below all came from one sample that was sequenced in a study of metastatic and nonmetastatic thyroid tumors. TCRdb reassembled clones from the PCR reads with MiXCR. Here the sample spans about 16,000 clones, about 25% being singletons. Before thyroid surgery, none of the patients had received any treatment. The sample was adjacent normal tissue. The receptors derive from a female donor with papillary thyroid cancer or a benign thyroid nodule (not recorded which). Some clones in this sample may be carry-over from other donors' samples.

In its sample, this clone was seen a few times. This chain connects TRBV6-2 or TRBV6-3 to TRBJ2-5; the D gene is possibly TRBD2 (5 bases). CDR1 and CDR2 from the germline V gene are MNHEY and SVGEGT. V was shortened by 4 bases and J by 5 bases, with 14 bases between the two germline ends. The CDR3 has 14 residues. DNA of the CDR3: TGTGCCAGCAGTTCGCCCCTCGGCGGGGAGACCCAGTACTTC. Amino acids: CASSSPLGGETQYF.

This clone was detected many times. A much larger clone is a single base away; this may be a read error. The CDR3 DNA reads as TGTGCCAGCAGCCCCGGGAGGGGAGGATCACCCCTCCACTTT. Translated, it gives CASSPGRGGSPLHF. The chain is built from TRBV5-4 and TRBJ1-6; D is possibly TRBD1 (5 bases). Germline CDR1 and CDR2: SGHNT and YYREEE (reference sequence). The length of the CDR3 is 14 residues. The V end lost 4 bases, the J end lost 10 bases, and 15 bases lay between the germline ends.

The chain couples TRBV6-1 to TRBJ1-2, with TRBD1 as a possible D gene (6 bases). This CDR3 has 18 residues. Looked up from germline, CDR1 is MNHNS and CDR2 is SASEGT. The germline V and J ends were trimmed by 2 bases and 7 bases, with 26 bases remaining between them. CDR3 bases: TGTGCCAGCAGTGAACAGGGGACGTCCGCGTCTTGGGGTGGTGGCTACACCTTC. It is translated as CASSEQGTSASWGGGYTF.

This clone has a count of ten or more. J is TRBJ1-5 and V is TRBV28; tentative D call: TRBD1 (5 bases). Trimming took 2 bases from V and 5 from J, leaving 16 bases between them. Germline V CDR1 and CDR2: MDHEN, SYDVKM. CDR3 length: 16 amino acids. The chain's CDR3 is CASSLGGVRGYQPQHF. CDR3 in DNA: TGTGCCAGCAGTTTAGGGGGGGTCCGGGGTTATCAGCCCCAGCATTTT. Filled out from reference TRBV28 and TRBJ1-5, the complete variable domain reads DVKVTQSSRYLVKRTGEKVFLECVQDMDHENMFWYRQDPGLGLRLIYFSYDVKMKEKGDIPEGYSVSREKKERFSLILESASTNQTSMYLCASSLGGVRGYQPQHFGDGTRLSIL.

J is TRBJ2-7 and V is TRBV12-3 or TRBV12-4, with 8 bases that match TRBD1. CDR3 size: 15 residues. V was clipped by 4 bases and J by 3 bases; unmatched bases: 8. The CDR3 loop is CASSSPDRGIYEQYF. DNA of the CDR3: TGTGCCAGCAGTTCTCCCGACAGGGGTATCTACGAGCAGTACTTC.

This clone came up a few times. The chain links TRBV11-2 to TRBJ2-7, with D perhaps TRBD2 (6 bases). Trimming took 2 bases from V and 0 from J, leaving 17 bases between them. The CDR3 length is 17 residues. Germline V gene lookup returns CDR1 SGHAT and CDR2 FQNNGV. CDR3 residues: CASSLLAPYPHSYEQYF. CDR3 in DNA: TGTGCCAGCAGCTTACTAGCGCCCTACCCTCACTCCTACGAGCAGTACTTC.

Judged by abundance, this clone is medium-sized. The chain carries TRBV9 and TRBJ2-3, with a weak D call TRBD2 (6 bases). The CDR3 loop spans 15 amino acids. Germline values: CDR1 SGDLS, CDR2 YYNGEE. Deletions cut 6 bases from V and 3 bases from J, with 17 bases between. The DNA of the CDR3 is TGTGCCAGCACCATGTGGGGGAGCGGGACAGATACGCAGTATTTT. The encoded protein is CASTMWGSGTDTQYF.

The chain combines TRBV28 with TRBJ1-5; tentative D call: TRBD1 (5 bases). The germline gives CDR1 MDHEN, CDR2 SYDVKM. With 8 bases removed from V and 1 base from J, the gap between germline ends came to 12 bases. CDR3 size: 14 residues. The CDR3 nucleotides are TGTGCCAGCCTCCCCGGGGCGAGCAATCAGCCCCAGCATTTT. It codes for CASLPGASNQPQHF.

This clone was seen only once. This may arise from a read error, as a much more abundant clone is one base away. The rearrangement links TRBV20-1 to TRBJ2-2; no definite D call. Germline V lookup: CDR1 DFQATT, CDR2 SNEGSKA (reference sequence). The CDR3 runs to 16 residues. Trimming cost V 2 bases and J 7 bases, with 20 bases left between them. Here the CDR3 DNA reads TGCAGTGCTAGACCCCGGATACGGGTGGCCCGCGGGGAGCTGTTTTTT. Its protein is CSARPRIRVARGELFF.

V is TRBV20-1 and J is TRBJ1-3, with 9 bases lining up with TRBD1. Germline trimming cut 6 bases from V and 13 bases from J; bases unmatched to any gene: 16. CDR1 is DFQATT, CDR2 SNEGSKA, per germline (reference sequence). This CDR3 region has 14 residues. DNA of the CDR3: TGCAGTGCATTCGTAGGACAGGGGTCTGAGGAAATATATTTT. This sequence encodes CSAFVGQGSEEIYF.

The chain combines TRBV7-3 with TRBJ2-6, with TRBD2 matching over 7 bases. Per the germline V gene, CDR1 is SGHTA and CDR2 is FQGTGA. V shed 6 bases, J shed 2 bases, and the junction held 1 base outside the gene matches. The CDR3 covers 14 residues. The CDR3 protein is CASSRGAGANVLTF. The CDR3 DNA is TGTGCCAGCAGTCGGGGGGCTGGGGCCAACGTCCTGACTTTC.

Comment on this clone: At one of its ends the junction is not consistent with the germline gene, which may arise from a read error. Other DNA variants within this sample encode the same CDR3. The rearrangement uses TRBV6-1 and TRBJ1-1; 7 nucleotides match TRBD1. The germline CDR1 and CDR2 sequences are MNHNS and SASEGT. This CDR3 spans 16 amino acids. CDR3 bases: TGTGCCAGCAGCTCGGGACAGCTTTTTATGAACACCGAAGCTTTCTTT. Its translation: CASSSGQLFMNTEAFF.

The J gene is TRBJ2-7, the V gene TRBV11-2, with D uncertain. V was cut by 3 bases and J by 0 bases, with 9 bases left in between. This CDR3 contains 14 residues. Germline-derived CDR1 and CDR2 are SGHAT and FQNNGV. DNA of the CDR3: TGTGCCAGCAGCTTGGACCCTAGCTCCTACGAGCAGTACTTC. This codes for CASSLDPSSYEQYF.

In this sample, this clone turned up a few times. This chain joins TRBV7-6 and TRBJ2-7; 8 bases are shared with TRBD2. The CDR3 is made up of 14 amino acids. Trimming at V came to 5 bases and at J to 4 bases, leaving 7 bases not matched to a gene. In germline, CDR1 is SGHVS, CDR2 FNYEAQ. CDR3 region: CASSPGRGVYEQYF. The DNA of the CDR3 is TGTGCCAGCAGCCCCGGGAGGGGGGTATACGAGCAGTACTTC. Full variable domain (outside the CDR3, taken from reference TRBV7-6 and TRBJ2-7): GAGVSQSPRYKVTKRGQDVALRCDPISGHVSLYWYRQALGQGPEFLTYFNYEAQQDKSGLPNDRFSAERPEGSISTLTIQRTEQRDSAMYRCASSPGRGVYEQYFGPGTRLTVT.

This clone has more than one count but fewer than ten. V gene TRBV28 combines with J gene TRBJ2-1, with D uncertain. V was cut by 3 bases and J by 7 bases, with 19 bases left in between. Germline V gene lookup returns CDR1 MDHEN and CDR2 SYDVKM. The CDR3 sequence is 16 residues long. CDR3 bases: TGTGCCAGCAGTTTCTTAATCAGGAGTGGGGTTAATGAGCAGTTCTTC. Translated: CASSFLIRSGVNEQFF.

This clone was detected ten times or more. The chain couples TRBV5-4 to TRBJ2-1; TRBD1 agrees at 9 bases. CDR1 is SGHNT, CDR2 YYREEE, per germline (reference sequence). The CDR3 covers 13 residues. The trim removed 4 bases at V and 6 bases at J, leaving 2 bases unmatched. CDR3 protein: CASSTGQGNEQFF. Written as DNA, the CDR3 is TGTGCCAGCAGCACGGGACAGGGCAATGAGCAGTTCTTC.

The chain employs TRBV5-1 and TRBJ2-1; 10 nucleotides align to TRBD2. The CDR3 is made up of 16 amino acids. V lost 2 bases, J lost 4 bases, and 6 bases stayed unmatched. Germline CDR1 reads SGHRS; CDR2 reads YFSETQ. CDR3 sequence (DNA): TGCGCCAGCAGCTTTTCGCCTAGCGGGGGATACAATGAGCAGTTCTTC. Amino acids: CASSFSPSGGYNEQFF.

This clone was counted a few times. The chain combines TRBV6-1 with TRBJ2-1; 16 nucleotides match TRBD2. Germline V gene data show CDR1 as MNHNS and CDR2 as SASEGT. The CDR3 covers 17 residues. The V segment lost 6 bases and the J segment 10 bases; nucleotides outside the gene matches: 12. The CDR3 DNA sequence: TGTGCCAGCAGGGACGTCTTCGGGACTAGCGGGAGGGAGGAGCAGTTCTTC. Translation: CASRDVFGTSGREEQFF.

The chain joins TRBV20-1 to TRBJ1-6; no reliable D call. V gave up 0 bases and J gave up 0 bases, with 21 bases separating them. The CDR3 runs 20 residues. Germline V gene sequence: CDR1 DFQATT, CDR2 SNEGSKA (reference sequence). CDR3 sequence reads: CSARDASANALSSYNSPLHF. The CDR3 DNA reads TGCAGTGCTAGAGATGCGTCGGCGAACGCCCTGAGCTCCTATAATTCACCCCTCCACTTT.

By share of the sample, this clone is medium-sized. The CDR3 loop is CASSRSGAVNTGELFF. Written as DNA, the CDR3 is TGTGCCAGCAGCCGCAGCGGGGCGGTGAACACCGGGGAGCTGTTTTTT. The gene calls are TRBV7-2 and TRBJ2-2; TRBD2 aligns across 7 bases. CDR1 and CDR2 (germline): SGHTA, FQGNSA. This CDR3 comprises 16 residues. After removal of 5 bases from V and 1 base from J, the junction contained 7 bases not matched to a gene.